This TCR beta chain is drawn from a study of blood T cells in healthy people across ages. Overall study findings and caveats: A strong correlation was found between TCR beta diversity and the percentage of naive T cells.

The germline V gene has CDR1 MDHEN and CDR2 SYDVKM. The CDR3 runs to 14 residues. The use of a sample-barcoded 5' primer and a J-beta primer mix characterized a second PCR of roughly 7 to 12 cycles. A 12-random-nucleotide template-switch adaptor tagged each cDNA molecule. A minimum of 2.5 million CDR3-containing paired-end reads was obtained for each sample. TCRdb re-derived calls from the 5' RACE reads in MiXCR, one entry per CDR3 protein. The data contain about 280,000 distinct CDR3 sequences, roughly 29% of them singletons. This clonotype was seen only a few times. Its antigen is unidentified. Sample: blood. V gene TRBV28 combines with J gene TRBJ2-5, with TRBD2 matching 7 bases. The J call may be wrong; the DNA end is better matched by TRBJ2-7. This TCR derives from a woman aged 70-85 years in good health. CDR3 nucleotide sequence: TGTGCCAGCAGTTTATATGGGGGGGACTACGAGCAGTACTTC. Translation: CASSLYGGDYEQYF.